One TCR beta chain is described in this entry. Looked up from germline, CDR1 is MDHEN and CDR2 is SYDVKM. V was trimmed by 5 bases and J by 2 bases, leaving 15 bases between them. The CDR3 has 16 residues. This sample was included in a study of blood T cell repertoires in COVID-19. Method: immunoSEQ multiplex PCR; TCRdb's copy keeps in-frame clones and lacks some. Among under 35,000 clones listed, 85% to 90% were seen once. The rearrangement joins TRBV28 to TRBJ2-2, with no clear D. The sequencing input was peripheral blood. The source is a human donor in a cohort sampled during active COVID-19. As DNA, the CDR3 is TGTGCCAGCAGTCCCCCGCACTATAGAAACACCGGGGAGCTGTTTTTT. Translation gives CASSPPHYRNTGELFF. The entire variable domain, with the rest obtained from reference TRBV28 and TRBJ2-2, is as follows: DVKVTQSSRYLVKRTGEKVFLECVQDMDHENMFWYRQDPGLGLRLIYFSYDVKMKEKGDIPEGYSVSREKKERFSLILESASTNQTSMYLCASSPPHYRNTGELFFGEGSRLTVL.